This T cell receptor (beta chain) was recorded in a study of T cells in Graves' hyperthyroidism and ophthalmopathy. Whole-study results and caveats: Ophthalmopathy was identified by the model a median roughly six months ahead of onset. Most thyroid clonotypes expanded above 0.001 were also detected in blood.

On this clonotype itself: What it recognizes is unknown.

Ophthalmopathy cases met thresholds of Clinical Activity Score at least 3, NOSPECS grade at least 4 and duration under 3 months. Exclusion criteria comprised uncontrolled infection, other autoimmune disease, pregnancy or lactation. Amplified regions were TCR beta CDR3 sequences from RNA transcripts. During a first-round RT-PCR of the TCR CDR3, the HTBI primer set was used. Using its own MiXCR run on the multiplex PCR reads, TCRdb lists one record per CDR3 protein. The sample has around 540,000 distinct CDR3 sequences, approximately 16% seen once. The material sequenced was blood. The sequence came from a woman in her 30s with Graves' ophthalmopathy.

The CDR3 DNA reads TGTGCCAGTAAGGGACGGGAGCCAAACCAAAAAGAGACCCAGTACTTC. Protein product: CASKGREPNQKETQYF. The chain couples TRBV19 to TRBJ2-5, with D possibly matching TRBD2 (6 bases). CDR1 LNHDA and CDR2 SQIVND come from the germline V gene (reference sequence). The CDR3 is 16 amino acids. Trimming shortened V by 7 bases and J by 3 bases, and 21 bases separated the two germline ends. Looking up the rest from reference TRBV19 and TRBJ2-5 gives the full variable domain: DGGITQSPKYLFRKEGQNVTLSCEQNLNHDAMYWYRQDPGQGLRLIYYSQIVNDFQKGDIAEGYSVSREKKESFPLTVTSAQKNPTAFYLCASKGREPNQKETQYFGPGTRLLVL.